The clone carrying this TCR beta chain is a singleton in its sample. Here immunoSEQ multiplex PCR was the method, and the copy in TCRdb shows in-frame clones only, minus some. The table lists 200,000 to 300,000 clones, approximately 80% of them singletons. The data stem from a study of blood T cell repertoires in COVID-19. V lost 5 bases, J lost 0 bases, and 6 bases stayed unmatched. The V gene's germline CDR1 is SEHNR and CDR2 FQNEAQ (reference sequence). CDR3 length: 18 residues. The specimen was peripheral blood. This chain joins TRBV7-9 and TRBJ2-6; 11 nucleotides line up with TRBD1. The clonotype comes from a woman older than 75 with acute or convalescent COVID-19. CDR3 region: CASSPRGTGGSGANVLTF. Written as DNA, the CDR3 is TGTGCCAGCAGCCCTAGGGGGACAGGGGGCTCTGGGGCCAACGTCCTGACTTTC.